The source of this TCR beta chain is a study of T cells in Graves' hyperthyroidism and ophthalmopathy. Study results and caveats: The majority of expanded thyroid clonotypes above 0.001 also appeared in blood.

Amplified regions were TCR beta CDR3 sequences from RNA transcripts. HTBI primers were employed in a first-round RT-PCR of the TCR CDR3. Each CDR3 protein is one row after TCRdb ran MiXCR on the multiplex PCR reads. Among more than 350,000 distinct CDR3 sequences listed, 15% were seen once. The CDR3 consists of 17 residues. V lost 3 bases, J lost 4 bases, and 14 bases stayed unmatched. From germline, CDR1 is DFQATT and CDR2 SNEGSKA (reference sequence). This clonotype was recorded at least ten times. Antigen specificity is unknown. The TCR was taken from a young woman with Graves' hyperthyroidism. The sequencing sample was made of blood. This sequence joins TRBV20-1 and TRBJ2-7; the match to TRBD2 covers 11 bases. The CDR3 DNA reads TGCAGTGCTAGGTGGGCTAGCGGGAGGAAGTTGATGTACGAGCAGTACTTC. This codes for CSARWASGRKLMYEQYF.